This passage covers 17 T cell receptor beta chains from one sample sequenced in a study of cytomegalovirus exposure and HLA in healthy donors. Vbeta (60) and Jbeta (13) primers were used in the PCR. Sequencing used immunoSEQ multiplex PCR; TCRdb keeps in-frame clones, though not all of them. The repertoire holds roughly 150,000 clones, over 60% seen once, with approximately 2% in the top ten. Sequencing was performed on PBMCs. Receptors originate from a man between 35 and 55 years old in good health and CMV-seronegative.

V usage is TRBV29-1 and J usage is TRBJ2-7, with 10 bases aligning to TRBD2. Looked up from germline, CDR1 is SQVTM and CDR2 is ANQGSEA. This CDR3 has 12 amino acids. Trimming removed 3 bases from V and 7 bases from J; junction bases left unmatched: 3. The CDR3 DNA reads TGCAGCGTTGATCAGACTAGCGGGGAGCAGTACTTC. Translation: CSVDQTSGEQYF.

This clone was picked up many times. The chain couples TRBV2 to TRBJ1-2; D gene uncertain. Germline assignment: CDR1 SNHLY and CDR2 FYNNEI. V was cut by 8 bases and J by 6 bases, with 22 bases left in between. The CDR3 loop spans 15 amino acids. CDR3: CASEREPLSLDGYTF. The CDR3 DNA reads as TGTGCCAGCGAACGAGAACCCTTGTCGTTGGATGGCTACACCTTC. The whole variable domain, filled in from reference TRBV2 and TRBJ1-2, reads EPEVTQTPSHQVTQMGQEVILRCVPISNHLYFYWYRQILGQKVEFLVSFYNNEISEKSEIFDDQFSVERPDGSNFTLKIRSTKLEDSAMYFCASEREPLSLDGYTFGSGTRLTVV.

This chain uses TRBV4-3 with TRBJ1-4; 7 nucleotides agree with TRBD1. The V gene's germline CDR1 is LGHNA and CDR2 YSLEER. The CDR3 is made up of 14 amino acids. V dropped 4 bases and J dropped 5; count of bases not matched to a gene: 4. The CDR3 coding sequence is TGCGCCAGCAGCCGACAGGGTGACAATGAAAAACTGTTTTTT. Amino acid sequence: CASSRQGDNEKLFF.

The chain is built from TRBV30 and TRBJ2-7; D may be TRBD1 (5 bases). The V end was cut by 3 bases, the J end by 4 bases, with 13 bases between. The germline CDR1 and CDR2 sequences are GTSNPN and SVGIG (reference sequence). The length of the CDR3 is 13 residues. CDR3 in amino acids: CAWSIRAKYEQYF. As DNA, the CDR3 is TGTGCCTGGAGCATCAGGGCCAAGTACGAGCAGTACTTC.

The rearrangement joins TRBV7-9 to TRBJ1-2; D gene unclear. CDR1 SEHNR and CDR2 FQNEAQ come from the germline V gene (reference sequence). Trimming removed 4 bases at V and 2 bases at J, with 5 bases between. The CDR3 loop spans 12 amino acids. This CDR3 is CASSSENYGYTF. The CDR3 bases are TGTGCCAGCAGCTCCGAGAACTATGGCTACACCTTC.

V gene TRBV30 combines with J gene TRBJ2-7; 9 bases map to TRBD2. The CDR3 has 14 residues. The germline gives CDR1 GTSNPN, CDR2 SVGIG (reference sequence). With V trimmed by 0 bases and J by 3 bases, 3 bases remained unmatched. This CDR3 reads CAWSVQREVYEQYF. DNA of the CDR3: TGTGCCTGGAGTGTCCAGCGGGAGGTCTACGAGCAGTACTTC.

The chain recombines TRBV4-3 with TRBJ2-3, with 9 bases fitting TRBD2. J lost 4 bases, V lost 0 bases, and 17 bases had no gene match. Germline CDR1 is LGHNA and CDR2 is YSLEER. The CDR3 runs 20 residues. This CDR3 reads CASSQDAGTSGLATPDTQYF. Here the CDR3 DNA reads TGCGCCAGCAGCCAAGATGCGGGGACGTCTGGACTAGCGACGCCAGATACGCAGTATTTT.

The chain links TRBV5-1 to TRBJ2-5, with 9 bases lining up with TRBD2. Per germline, CDR1 SGHRS and CDR2 YFSETQ. This CDR3 is 16 amino acids long. The V and J ends lost 3 bases and 5 bases, in that order; junction bases with no gene match: 11. The CDR3 here is CASSSPIGTSRETQYF. CDR3 DNA: TGCGCCAGCAGCTCCCCGATTGGGACTAGCCGGGAGACCCAGTACTTC.

V usage is TRBV19 and J usage is TRBJ2-1; TRBD2 might be the D (6 bases). V shed 3 bases and J shed 7 bases, with 16 bases lying between them. Per germline, CDR1 LNHDA and CDR2 SQIVND (reference sequence). The CDR3 is 15 residues long. This CDR3 is CASSMGLAFSNEQFF. Written as DNA, the CDR3 is TGTGCCAGTAGTATGGGCCTAGCGTTCTCGAATGAGCAGTTCTTC.

V gene TRBV10-2 combines with J gene TRBJ2-2; 7 bases map to TRBD2. Per the germline V gene, CDR1 is WSHSY and CDR2 is SAAADI. The V and J ends lost 2 bases and 7 bases, in that order; junction bases with no gene match: 4. The CDR3 is made up of 14 amino acids. The CDR3 spells CASSEASGDGELFF. The DNA for the CDR3 is TGCGCCAGCAGTGAGGCTAGCGGCGACGGGGAGCTGTTTTTT.

The chain has TRBV9 and TRBJ2-1, with 7 bases that match TRBD1. This CDR3 has 15 amino acids. Losses at the gene ends were 3 bases for V and 2 bases for J; bases not matched to a gene: 5. Germline V gene lookup returns CDR1 SGDLS and CDR2 YYNGEE. CDR3 loop: CASSGQGIPYNEQFF. DNA of the CDR3: TGTGCCAGCAGCGGACAGGGAATCCCCTACAATGAGCAGTTCTTC.

The genes are TRBV30 and TRBJ2-3, with TRBD2 matching 12 bases. J lost 4 bases, V lost 4 bases, and 6 bases had no gene match. The germline V gene has CDR1 GTSNPN and CDR2 SVGIG (reference sequence). The CDR3 runs 15 residues. CDR3 region: CAWTRLAGVADTQYF. As DNA, the CDR3 is TGTGCCTGGACCAGACTAGCGGGAGTGGCAGATACGCAGTATTTT.

This clone was seen once. The rearrangement joins TRBV10-3 to TRBJ2-7; possibly TRBD1 for D (7 bases). The CDR3 runs to 16 residues. The germline gives CDR1 ENHRY, CDR2 SYGVKD. V gave up 3 bases and J gave up 1 base, with 16 bases separating them. As DNA, the CDR3 is TGTGCCATCAGTGACAGGGGGGTAACAGGGTCCTACGAGCAGTACTTC. Its translation is CAISDRGVTGSYEQYF.

This chain joins TRBV2 and TRBJ2-7; 9 nucleotides align to TRBD1. The CDR3 is made up of 13 amino acids. Germline V gene lookup returns CDR1 SNHLY and CDR2 FYNNEI. V shed 9 bases and J 4 bases; nucleotides not matched to a gene: 7. As DNA, the CDR3 is TGTGCCAGTACCTGGGGACAGGGTTACGAGCAGTACTTC. It specifies CASTWGQGYEQYF.

This CDR3 is CASSQGWDRPYEQYF. In DNA form, the CDR3 reads TGCGCCAGCAGCCAAGGATGGGACAGGCCCTACGAGCAGTACTTC. J is TRBJ2-7 and V is TRBV4-1, with TRBD1 matching over 8 bases. This CDR3 comprises 15 residues. CDR1 is MGHRA, CDR2 YSYEKL, per germline. V shed 1 base and J 2 bases; nucleotides not matched to a gene: 4.

The rearrangement joins TRBV28 to TRBJ2-1; TRBD2 matches at 11 bases. V shed 3 bases and J 2 bases; nucleotides not matched to a gene: 3. In germline, CDR1 is MDHEN, CDR2 SYDVKM. This CDR3 comprises 16 residues. The CDR3 protein is CASSLSSGGTYNEQFF. The DNA of the CDR3 is TGTGCCAGCAGTTTGTCTAGCGGGGGGACCTACAATGAGCAGTTCTTC.

This clone was counted between two and nine times. The chain links TRBV29-1 to TRBJ2-1; a possible D gene is TRBD1 (6 bases). Trimming removed 3 bases from V and 7 bases from J, with 22 bases in between. The CDR3 is made up of 16 amino acids. Germline CDR1 is SQVTM and CDR2 is ANQGSEA. As DNA, the CDR3 is TGCAGCGTTGAGGGCCCCCTCAGGGGCACGGGAAATGAGCAGTTCTTC. It translates to CSVEGPLRGTGNEQFF.